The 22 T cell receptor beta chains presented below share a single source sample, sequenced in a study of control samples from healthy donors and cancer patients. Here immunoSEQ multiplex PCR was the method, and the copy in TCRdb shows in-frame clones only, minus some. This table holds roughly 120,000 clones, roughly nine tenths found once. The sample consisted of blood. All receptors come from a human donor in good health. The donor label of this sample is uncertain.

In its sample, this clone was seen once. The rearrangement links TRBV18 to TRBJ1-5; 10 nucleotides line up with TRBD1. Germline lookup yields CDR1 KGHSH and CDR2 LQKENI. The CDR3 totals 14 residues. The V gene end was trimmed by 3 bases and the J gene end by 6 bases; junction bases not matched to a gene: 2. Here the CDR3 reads CASSPGDRGQPQHF. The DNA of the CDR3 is TGTGCCAGCTCACCGGGGGACAGGGGTCAGCCCCAGCATTTT. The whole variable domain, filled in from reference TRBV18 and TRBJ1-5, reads NAGVMQNPRHLVRRRGQEARLRCSPMKGHSHVYWYRQLPEEGLKFMVYLQKENIIDESGMPKERFSAEFPKEGPSILRIQQVVRGDSAAYFCASSPGDRGQPQHFGDGTRLSIL.

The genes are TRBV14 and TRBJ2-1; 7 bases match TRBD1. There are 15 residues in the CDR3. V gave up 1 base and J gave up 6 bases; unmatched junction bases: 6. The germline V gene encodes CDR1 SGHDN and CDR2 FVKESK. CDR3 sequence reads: CASSQGTGTINEQFF. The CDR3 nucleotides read TGTGCCAGCAGCCAAGGGACAGGAACGATCAATGAGCAGTTCTTC.

This CDR3 reads CAGQGIEKLFF. The CDR3 bases are TGCGCGGGACAGGGGATAGAAAAACTGTTTTTT. The chain is built from TRBV29-1 and TRBJ1-4, with 10 bases identical to TRBD1. Germline V gene sequence: CDR1 SQVTM, CDR2 ANQGSEA. This CDR3 region has 11 residues. Full variable domain (remainder filled in from reference TRBV29-1 and TRBJ1-4): SAVISQKPSRDICQRGTSLTIQCQVDSQVTMMFWYRQQPGQSLTLIATANQGSEATYESGFVIDKFPISRPNLTFSTLTVSNMSPEDSSIYLCAGQGIEKLFFGSGTQLSVL.

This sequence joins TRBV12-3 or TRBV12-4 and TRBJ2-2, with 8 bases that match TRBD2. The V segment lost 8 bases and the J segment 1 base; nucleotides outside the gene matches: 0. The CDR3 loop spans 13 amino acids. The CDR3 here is CASRGGNTGELFF. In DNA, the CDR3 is TGTGCCAGCCGGGGGGGGAACACCGGGGAGCTGTTTTTT.

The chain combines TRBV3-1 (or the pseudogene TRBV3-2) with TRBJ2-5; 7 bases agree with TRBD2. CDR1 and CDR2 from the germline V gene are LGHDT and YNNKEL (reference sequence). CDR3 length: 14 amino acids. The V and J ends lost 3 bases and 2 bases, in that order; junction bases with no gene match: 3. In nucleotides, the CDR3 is TGTGCCAGCAGCCATAGCGGGTCTCAAGAGACCCAGTACTTC. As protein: CASSHSGSQETQYF.

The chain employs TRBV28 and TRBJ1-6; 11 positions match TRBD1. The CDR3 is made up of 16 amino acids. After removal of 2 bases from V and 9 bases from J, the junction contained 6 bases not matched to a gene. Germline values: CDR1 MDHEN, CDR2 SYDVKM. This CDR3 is CASSLTTGTGGSPLHF. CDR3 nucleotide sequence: TGTGCCAGCAGTTTAACGACCGGGACAGGGGGTTCACCCCTCCACTTT.

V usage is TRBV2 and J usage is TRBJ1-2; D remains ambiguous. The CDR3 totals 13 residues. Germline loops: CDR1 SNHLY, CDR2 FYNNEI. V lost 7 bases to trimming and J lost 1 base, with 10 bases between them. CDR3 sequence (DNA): TGTGCCAGCACGAACAACCTTAACTATGGCTACACCTTC. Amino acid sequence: CASTNNLNYGYTF.

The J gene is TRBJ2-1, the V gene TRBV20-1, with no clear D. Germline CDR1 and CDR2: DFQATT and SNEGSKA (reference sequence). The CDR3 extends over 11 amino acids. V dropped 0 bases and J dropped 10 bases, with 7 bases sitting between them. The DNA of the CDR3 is TGCAGTGCTAGAGATCTCTGGGAGCAGTTCTTC. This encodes CSARDLWEQFF.

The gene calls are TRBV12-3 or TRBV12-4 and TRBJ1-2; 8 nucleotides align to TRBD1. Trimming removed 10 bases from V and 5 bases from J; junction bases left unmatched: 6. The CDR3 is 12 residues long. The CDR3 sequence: CATLGQAYGYTF. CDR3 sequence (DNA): TGTGCCACCCTGGGACAGGCGTATGGCTACACCTTC.

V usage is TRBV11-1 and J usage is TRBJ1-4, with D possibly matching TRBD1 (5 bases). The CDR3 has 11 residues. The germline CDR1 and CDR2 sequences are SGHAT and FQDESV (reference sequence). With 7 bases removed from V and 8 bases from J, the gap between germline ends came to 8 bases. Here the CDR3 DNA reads TGTGCCAGCATTTGGGGGGAAAAACTGTTTTTT. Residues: CASIWGEKLFF.

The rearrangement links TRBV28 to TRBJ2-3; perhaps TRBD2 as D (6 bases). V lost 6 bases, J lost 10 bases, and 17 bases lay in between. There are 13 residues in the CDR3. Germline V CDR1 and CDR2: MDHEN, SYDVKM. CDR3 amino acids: CASRRGFGESQYF. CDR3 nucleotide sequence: TGTGCCAGCAGACGGGGGTTTGGGGAATCGCAGTATTTT. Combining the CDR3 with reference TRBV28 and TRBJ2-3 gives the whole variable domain DVKVTQSSRYLVKRTGEKVFLECVQDMDHENMFWYRQDPGLGLRLIYFSYDVKMKEKGDIPEGYSVSREKKERFSLILESASTNQTSMYLCASRRGFGESQYFGPGTRLTVL.

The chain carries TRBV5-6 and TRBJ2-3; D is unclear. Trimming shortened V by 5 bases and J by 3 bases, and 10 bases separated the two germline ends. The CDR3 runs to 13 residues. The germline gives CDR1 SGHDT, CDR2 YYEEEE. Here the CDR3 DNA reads TGTGCCAGCAGATTTAGCCGGACAGATACGCAGTATTTT. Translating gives CASRFSRTDTQYF.

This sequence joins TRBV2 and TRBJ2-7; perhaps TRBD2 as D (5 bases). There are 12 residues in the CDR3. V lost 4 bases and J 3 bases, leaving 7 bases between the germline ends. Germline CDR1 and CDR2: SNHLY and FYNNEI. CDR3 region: CASSATNYEQYF. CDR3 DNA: TGTGCCAGCAGTGCGACTAACTACGAGCAGTACTTC.

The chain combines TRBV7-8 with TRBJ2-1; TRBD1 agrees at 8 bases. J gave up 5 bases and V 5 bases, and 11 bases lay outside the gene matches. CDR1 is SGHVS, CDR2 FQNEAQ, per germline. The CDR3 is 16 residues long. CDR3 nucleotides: TGTGCCAGCAGCCTCCCGGCAGGGGGCACGAACAATGAGCAGTTCTTC. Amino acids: CASSLPAGGTNNEQFF.

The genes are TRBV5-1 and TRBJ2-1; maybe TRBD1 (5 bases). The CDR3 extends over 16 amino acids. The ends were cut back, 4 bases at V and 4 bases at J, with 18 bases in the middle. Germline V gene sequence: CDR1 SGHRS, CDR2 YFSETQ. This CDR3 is CASSIQIPTEYNEQFF. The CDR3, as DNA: TGCGCCAGCAGCATACAAATACCGACAGAGTACAATGAGCAGTTCTTC. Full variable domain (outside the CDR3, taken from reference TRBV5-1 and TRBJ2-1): KAGVTQTPRYLIKTRGQQVTLSCSPISGHRSVSWYQQTPGQGLQFLFEYFSETQRNKGNFPGRFSGRQFSNSRSEMNVSTLELGDSALYLCASSIQIPTEYNEQFFGPGTRLTVL.

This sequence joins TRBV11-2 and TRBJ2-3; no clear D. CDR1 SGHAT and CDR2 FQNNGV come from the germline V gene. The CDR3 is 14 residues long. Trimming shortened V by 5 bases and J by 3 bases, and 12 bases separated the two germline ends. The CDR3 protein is CASSPKSQTDTQYF. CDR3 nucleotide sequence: TGTGCCAGCAGCCCTAAATCTCAAACAGATACGCAGTATTTT.

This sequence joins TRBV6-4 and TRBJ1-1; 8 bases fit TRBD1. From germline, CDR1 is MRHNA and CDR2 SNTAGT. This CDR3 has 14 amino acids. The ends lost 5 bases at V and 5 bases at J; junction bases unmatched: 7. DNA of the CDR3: TGTGCCAGCAGTAGCGGGACAGGAGGTACTGAAGCTTTCTTT. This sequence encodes CASSSGTGGTEAFF.

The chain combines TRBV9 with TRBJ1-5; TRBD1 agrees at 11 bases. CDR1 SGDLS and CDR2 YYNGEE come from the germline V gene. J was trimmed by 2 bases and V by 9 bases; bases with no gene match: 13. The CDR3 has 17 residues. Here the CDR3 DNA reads TGTGCCATTTCCGGGACAGGGGGTGTCCTGTGCAATCAGCCCCAGCATTTT. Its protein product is CAISGTGGVLCNQPQHF.

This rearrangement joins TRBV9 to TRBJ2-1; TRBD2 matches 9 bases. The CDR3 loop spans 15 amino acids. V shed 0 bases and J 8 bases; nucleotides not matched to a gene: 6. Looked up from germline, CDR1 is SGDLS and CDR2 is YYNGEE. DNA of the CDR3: TGTGCCAGCAGCGTAGGGCTAGCGGGGAGGGATGAGCAGTTCTTC. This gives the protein CASSVGLAGRDEQFF.

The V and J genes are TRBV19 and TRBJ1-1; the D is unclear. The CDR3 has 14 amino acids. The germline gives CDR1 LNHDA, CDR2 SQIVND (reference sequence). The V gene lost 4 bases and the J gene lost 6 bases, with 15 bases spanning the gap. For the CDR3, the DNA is TGTGCCAGTAGTAAACACCGGGAAGCCGCTGAAGCTTTCTTT. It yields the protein CASSKHREAAEAFF.

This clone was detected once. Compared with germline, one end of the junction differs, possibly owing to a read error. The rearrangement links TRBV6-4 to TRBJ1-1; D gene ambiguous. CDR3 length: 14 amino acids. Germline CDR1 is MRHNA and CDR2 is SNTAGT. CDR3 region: CAGSVGLGGTEAFF. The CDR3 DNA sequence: TGTGCCGGCAGTGTCGGACTTGGCGGCACTGAAGCTTTCTTT.

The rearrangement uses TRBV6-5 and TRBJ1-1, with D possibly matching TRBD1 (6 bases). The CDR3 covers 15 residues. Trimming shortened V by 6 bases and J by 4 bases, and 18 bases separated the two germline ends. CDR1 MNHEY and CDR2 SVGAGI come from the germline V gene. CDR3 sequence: CASRKGGGGATEAFF. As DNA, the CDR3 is TGTGCCAGCAGAAAGGGAGGAGGGGGTGCCACTGAAGCTTTCTTT.